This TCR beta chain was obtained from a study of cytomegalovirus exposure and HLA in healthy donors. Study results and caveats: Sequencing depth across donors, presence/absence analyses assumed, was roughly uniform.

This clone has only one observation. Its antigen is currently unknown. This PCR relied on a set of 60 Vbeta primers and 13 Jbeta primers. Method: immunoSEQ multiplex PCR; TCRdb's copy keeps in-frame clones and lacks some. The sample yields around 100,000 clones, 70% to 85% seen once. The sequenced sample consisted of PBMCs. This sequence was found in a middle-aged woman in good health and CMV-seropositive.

The CDR3 DNA follows: TGTGCCAGCAGCAATACACAGGGGGCGGCAATTCAGCCCCAGCATTTT. Residues: CASSNTQGAAIQPQHF. The J gene is TRBJ1-5, the V gene TRBV7-9, with 9 nucleotides matching TRBD1. Trimming took 5 bases from V and 6 from J; bases not matched to a gene: 11. The CDR3 is 16 residues long. Germline loops: CDR1 SEHNR, CDR2 FQNEAQ (reference sequence).